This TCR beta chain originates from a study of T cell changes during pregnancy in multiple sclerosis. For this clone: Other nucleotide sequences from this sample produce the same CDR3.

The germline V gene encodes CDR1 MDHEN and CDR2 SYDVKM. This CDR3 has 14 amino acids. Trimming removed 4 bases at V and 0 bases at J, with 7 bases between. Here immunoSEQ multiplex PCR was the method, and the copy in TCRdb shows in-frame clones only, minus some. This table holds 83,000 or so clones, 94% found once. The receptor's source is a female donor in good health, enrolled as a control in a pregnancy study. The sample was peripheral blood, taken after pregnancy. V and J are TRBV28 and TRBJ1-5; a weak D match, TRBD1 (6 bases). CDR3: CASSSTGSNQPQHF. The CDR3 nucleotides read TGTGCCAGCAGTTCGACAGGTAGCAATCAGCCCCAGCATTTT.